The next 8 T cell receptor beta chains were all read from a single sample in a study of glioma-infiltrating T cells. Using RNA template, CDR3s of TCR alpha and beta were amplified with iRepertoire arm-PCR. Each CDR3 protein gets one entry after TCRdb re-called the multiplex PCR reads with MiXCR. The table has about 94,000 distinct CDR3 sequences, roughly 23% seen once. The specimen was glioma tissue, nonneoplastic brain tissue, or PBMCs (not recorded which). The source of these receptors is a human donor with low-grade glioma or glioblastoma, undergoing nonglioma brain surgery, or in good health (not recorded which).

This clonotype was detected many times. This chain links TRBV20-1 with TRBJ1-5; TRBD1 aligns across 8 bases. This CDR3 is 16 amino acids long. V lost 0 bases and J lost 6; bases outside the gene matches: 10. Per germline, CDR1 DFQATT and CDR2 SNEGSKA (reference sequence). The CDR3 region has the DNA TGCAGTGCTAGAGATAGGGCAGGGGGCACCGGTCAGCCCCAGCATTTT. Translation: CSARDRAGGTGQPQHF.

In this sample, this clonotype turned up many times. The chain employs TRBV4-2 and TRBJ1-1; D gene unclear. This CDR3 is built from 13 residues. In germline, CDR1 is LGHNA, CDR2 YNFKEQ. Trimming shortened V by 0 bases and J by 3 bases, and 5 bases separated the two germline ends. The CDR3 nucleotides are TGTGCCAGCAGCCAAGAAGCCTACACTGAAGCTTTCTTT. Residues: CASSQEAYTEAFF.

This clonotype has just a few counts. The chain recombines TRBV5-1 with TRBJ2-1; tentatively, D is TRBD1 or TRBD2 (7 bases each). The CDR3 extends over 15 amino acids. V dropped 5 bases and J dropped 0 bases, with 12 bases sitting between them. Per the germline V gene, CDR1 is SGHRS and CDR2 is YFSETQ. CDR3 nucleotides: TGCGCCAGCAGTTGGGAGGGGGCCTCCTACAATGAGCAGTTCTTC. Its translation: CASSWEGASYNEQFF. The variable domain in full, with the rest retrieved from reference TRBV5-1 and TRBJ2-1, is KAGVTQTPRYLIKTRGQQVTLSCSPISGHRSVSWYQQTPGQGLQFLFEYFSETQRNKGNFPGRFSGRQFSNSRSEMNVSTLELGDSALYLCASSWEGASYNEQFFGPGTRLTVL.

Details on this clonotype: This may come from a read error, since a much larger clone is one base off. This rearrangement joins TRBV10-1 to TRBJ2-1; no clear D gene. Germline V gives CDR1 WNHNN, CDR2 SYGVQD (reference sequence). The CDR3 covers 15 residues. The CDR3 is CASSRAPRPYNEQIF. CDR3 in DNA: TGCGCCAGCAGTCGAGCCCCCAGACCTTACAATGAGCAGATCTTC.

This clonotype was seen many times. V is TRBV7-9 and J is TRBJ1-6; D not resolved. Trimming shortened V by 1 base and J by 9 bases, and 13 bases separated the two germline ends. The CDR3 runs 15 residues. Germline V gene sequence: CDR1 SEHNR, CDR2 FQNEAQ (reference sequence). The DNA of the CDR3 is TGTGCCAGCAGCTTAGGGCACTTGGGTGGTTCACCCCTCCACTTT. Encoded protein: CASSLGHLGGSPLHF.

On this clonotype: It is likely a read error, because the conserved phenylalanine at the end of the CDR3 is missing. V usage is TRBV7-9 and J usage is TRBJ2-5, with 8 bases matching TRBD2. From germline, CDR1 is SEHNR and CDR2 FQNEAQ (reference sequence). This CDR3 region has 14 residues. Trimming took 3 bases from V and 4 from J; bases not matched to a gene: 4. The CDR3 nucleotides read TGTGCCAGCAGCTTGGGAGCGGGAGCAGAGACCCAGTACTTA. This encodes CASSLGAGAETQYL.

This clonotype was detected ten times or more. The chain couples TRBV6-5 to TRBJ2-3, with TRBD2 as a possible D gene (5 bases). The CDR3 is made up of 15 amino acids. V was clipped by 2 bases and J by 0 bases, with 9 bases between them. Germline V lookup: CDR1 MNHEY, CDR2 SVGAGI. Here the CDR3 reads CASSYASGSTDTQYF. The CDR3 DNA reads as TGTGCCAGCAGTTACGCCTCGGGGAGCACAGATACGCAGTATTTT.

This clonotype has at least ten counts. The CDR3 region has the DNA TGTGCCAGCAGTGAAAGTCGGGGACAGGGATTAGGAAATCAGCCCCAGCATTTT. Its protein product is CASSESRGQGLGNQPQHF. This chain connects TRBV6-1 to TRBJ1-5, with 9 bases matching TRBD1. V shed 2 bases and J 4 bases; nucleotides not matched to a gene: 12. The CDR3 spans 18 residues. Germline V gene sequence: CDR1 MNHNS, CDR2 SASEGT.